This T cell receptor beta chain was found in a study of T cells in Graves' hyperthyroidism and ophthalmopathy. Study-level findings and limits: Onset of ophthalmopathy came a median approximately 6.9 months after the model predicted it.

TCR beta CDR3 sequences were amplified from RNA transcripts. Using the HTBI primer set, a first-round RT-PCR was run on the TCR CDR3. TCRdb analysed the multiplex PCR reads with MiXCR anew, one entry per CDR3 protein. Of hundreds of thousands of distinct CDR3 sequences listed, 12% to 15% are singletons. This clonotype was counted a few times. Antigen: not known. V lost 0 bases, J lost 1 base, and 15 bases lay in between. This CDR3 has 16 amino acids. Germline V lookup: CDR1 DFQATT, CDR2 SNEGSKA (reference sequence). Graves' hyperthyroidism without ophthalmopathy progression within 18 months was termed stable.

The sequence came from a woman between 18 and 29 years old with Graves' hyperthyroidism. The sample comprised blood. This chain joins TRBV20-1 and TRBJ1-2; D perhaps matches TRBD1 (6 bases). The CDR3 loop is CSARDNWGANNYGYTF. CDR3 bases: TGCAGTGCTAGAGATAACTGGGGGGCGAATAACTATGGCTACACCTTC.